The TCR beta chain described here comes from a study of circulating and synovial CD4+ cells in juvenile arthritis (dated by TCRdb to the mid-2010s). With respect to the entire study: Within each patient, the study compared the TCRbeta CDR3 repertoires of three groups: circulating HLA-DR+ CD4 T cells, bulk blood CD4 T cells, and synovial CD4 T cells. The goal of repertoire sequencing was to confirm that a circulating synovial-like CD4 T cell subset was enriched in synovial clonotypes.

V and J lose 5 bases and 5 bases, and a span of 13 bases separates them. The CDR3 has 13 amino acids, counting the end cysteine and phenylalanine. Only the CDR3 DNA stays, 39 bases, in frame from base 1. CDR1 and CDR2, per the germline V gene, are SNHLY and FYNNEI. General conclusions and limits of the study: Circulating pathogenic-like lymphocytes clustered with synovial T cells and shared a substantially higher fraction of CDR3 sequences with synovium than bulk blood. Since overlap with synovium went up as sequencing depth increased, the measured fractions of shared clonotypes likely underestimated the full repertoire overlap. No difference between circulating pathogenic-like lymphocytes and bulk blood T cells was detected by traditional Vbeta family usage analysis. CPL and bulk blood CD4 samples differed in T cell genome counts by at least an order of magnitude, so sample-size effects were addressed. Lower diversity was observed in synovial and circulating pathogenic-like lymphocyte repertoires than in bulk blood CD4 repertoires, and some CPL samples were found to be as oligoclonal as synovium.

Turning to this clone: This clone's antigen is unknown. No base quality information exists; no much larger clone differs at one position.

Donors of the sequenced samples were patients with active juvenile idiopathic arthritis. Cells were sorted right after thawing, and dead cells were excluded with Live/Dead Fixable Near-IR Stain. To prepare the library, the immunoSEQ multiplex PCR assay was applied. An external provider carried out the TCRbeta CDR3 sequencing as a commercial service. The study's own analysis went as follows. Productive nucleotide sequences and amino acid sequences obtained through in silico translation were used in the analyses. Diversity was quantified by Renyi entropy over a range of alpha values, with sample size equalised by taking the median of 200 repeated subsamples. Pairwise repertoire distance was calculated as one minus the Chao-modified Jaccard index, correcting for under-sampling, and used for clustering. Frequency-weighted overlap with synovial clonotypes was calculated across 200 sample sizes, using 200 draws without replacement for each, and the value reported was the one at the size of the smaller sample. TCRdb re-hosts the immuneACCESS table, in-frame sequences only. Its copies lack some clones; in the studies checked, an unresolved V gene accounts for under half of them, and the cause for the rest is not known. D and trimming were read from the DNA, whereas the V and J calls and clone size are those reported in that table. The sample contains around 15,000 clones, approximately 90% of them found a single time. The leading ten clones occupy approximately 0.7% of the sample.

Sequenced input: CD4+ T cells from blood. The chain is assembled from TRBV2 and TRBJ2-7; TRBD1 is a possible D gene, resting on 6 matching bases. This sequence was found in a human donor with juvenile idiopathic arthritis. DNA sequence: TGTGCCAGCAGTAAAGGGACATCGGACGAGCAGTACTTC. It specifies CASSKGTSDEQYF.